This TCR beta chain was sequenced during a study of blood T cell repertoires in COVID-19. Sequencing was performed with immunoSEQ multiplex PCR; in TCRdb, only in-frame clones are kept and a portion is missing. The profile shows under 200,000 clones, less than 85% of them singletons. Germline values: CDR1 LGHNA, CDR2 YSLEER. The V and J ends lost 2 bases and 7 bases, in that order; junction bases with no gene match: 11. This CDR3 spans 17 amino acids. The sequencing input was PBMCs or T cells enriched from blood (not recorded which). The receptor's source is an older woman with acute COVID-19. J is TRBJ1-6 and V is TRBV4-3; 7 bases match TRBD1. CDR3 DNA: TGCGCCAGCAGCCAAACCTCTCAGGGGGTTGGGAATTCACCCCTCCACTTT. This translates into CASSQTSQGVGNSPLHF.